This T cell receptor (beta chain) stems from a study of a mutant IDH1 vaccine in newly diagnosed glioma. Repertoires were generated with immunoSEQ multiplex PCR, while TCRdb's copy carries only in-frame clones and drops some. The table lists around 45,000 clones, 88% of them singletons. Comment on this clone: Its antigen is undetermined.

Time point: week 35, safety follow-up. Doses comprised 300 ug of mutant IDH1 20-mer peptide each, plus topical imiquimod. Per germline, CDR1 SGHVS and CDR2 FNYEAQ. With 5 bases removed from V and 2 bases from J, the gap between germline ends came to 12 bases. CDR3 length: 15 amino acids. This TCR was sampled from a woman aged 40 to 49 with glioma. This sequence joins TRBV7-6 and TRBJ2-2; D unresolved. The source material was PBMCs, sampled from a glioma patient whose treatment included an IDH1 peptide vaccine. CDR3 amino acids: CASSKTDANTGELFF. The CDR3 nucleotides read TGTGCCAGCAGCAAAACCGACGCTAACACCGGGGAGCTGTTTTTT.